One TCR beta chain is described in this entry. The J segment lost 6 bases and the V segment lost 9 bases, leaving 11 bases of the junction unmatched. The germline gives CDR1 MNHEY, CDR2 SVGAGI. The CDR3 is 15 amino acids. This entry belongs to a study of control samples from healthy donors and cancer patients. TCRdb's table, derived via immunoSEQ multiplex PCR, lists solely in-frame clones and lacks some. The sample gives under 200,000 clones, less than 95% of which show up once; 12% to 15% is in the top ten. The chain recombines TRBV6-5 with TRBJ2-2, with 9 nucleotides matching TRBD1. The sequencing input was PBMCs. This receptor was obtained from a man between 60 and 70 years old with colorectal cancer. This chain's CDR3 is CASCPGTGCPGELFF. CDR3 nucleotide sequence: TGTGCCAGTTGCCCCGGGACAGGGTGTCCCGGGGAGCTGTTTTTT.